Detailed here is one T cell receptor (beta chain). Its antigen is unidentified. This entry comes from a study of shared clonotypes between healthy human individuals. Study conclusions and caveats: Sample collection involved blood only; tissue repertoires are likely different. Sequencing depth was expected to influence donor clonotype sharing.

CDR3 length: 16 amino acids. Germline CDR1 SGHVS, CDR2 FNYEAQ. The V end was cut by 2 bases, the J end by 0 bases, with 14 bases between. Deep-level assay runs were performed. Authors' processing steps: Junction-only sequences without quality scores were provided by ImmunoSEQ, so filtering was different. The method was immunoSEQ multiplex PCR; TCRdb's version includes in-frame clones alone and lacks a portion of them. V, J and clone size are those of that table, while D and trimming were read from the DNA. This table has more than 450,000 clones, approximately 85% appearing once. This TCR was recovered from a woman aged 40 to 49 in good health. Some clones in this sample may be carry-over from other donors' samples. The J gene is TRBJ2-7, the V gene TRBV7-6; D is perhaps TRBD1 (5 bases). Sequenced material: PBMCs. This CDR3 is CASSLFQGQSSYEQYF. Written as DNA, the CDR3 is TGTGCCAGCAGCTTATTCCAGGGTCAATCCTCCTACGAGCAGTACTTC.